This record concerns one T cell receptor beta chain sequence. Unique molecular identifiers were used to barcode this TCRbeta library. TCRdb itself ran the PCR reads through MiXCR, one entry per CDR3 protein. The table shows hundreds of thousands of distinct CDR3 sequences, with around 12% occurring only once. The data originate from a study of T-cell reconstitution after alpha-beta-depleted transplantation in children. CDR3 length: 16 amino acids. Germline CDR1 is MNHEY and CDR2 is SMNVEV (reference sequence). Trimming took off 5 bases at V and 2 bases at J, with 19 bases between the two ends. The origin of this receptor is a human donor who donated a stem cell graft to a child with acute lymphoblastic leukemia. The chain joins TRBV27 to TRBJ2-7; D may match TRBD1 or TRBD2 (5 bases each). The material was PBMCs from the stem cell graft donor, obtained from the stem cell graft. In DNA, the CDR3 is TGTGCCAGCAGTCTAAGCGCCGGGGACCAGACCTACGAGCAGTACTTC. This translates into CASSLSAGDQTYEQYF.